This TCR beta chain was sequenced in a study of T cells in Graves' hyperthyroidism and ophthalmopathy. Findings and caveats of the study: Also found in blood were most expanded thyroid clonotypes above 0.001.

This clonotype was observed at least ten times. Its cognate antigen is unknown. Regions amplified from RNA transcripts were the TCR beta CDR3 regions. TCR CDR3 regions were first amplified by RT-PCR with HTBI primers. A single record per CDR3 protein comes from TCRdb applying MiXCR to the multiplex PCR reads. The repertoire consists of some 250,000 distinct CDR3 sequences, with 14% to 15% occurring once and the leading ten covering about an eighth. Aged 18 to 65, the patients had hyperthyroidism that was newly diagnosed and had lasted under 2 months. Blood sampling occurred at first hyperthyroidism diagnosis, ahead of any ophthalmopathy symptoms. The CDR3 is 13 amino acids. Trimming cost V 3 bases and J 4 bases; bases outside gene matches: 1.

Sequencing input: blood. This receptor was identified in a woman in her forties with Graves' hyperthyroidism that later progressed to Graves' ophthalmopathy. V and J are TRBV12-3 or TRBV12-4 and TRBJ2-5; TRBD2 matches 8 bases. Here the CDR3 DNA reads TGTGCCAGCAGTTTGCTAGCGGGAGAGACCCAGTACTTC. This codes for CASSLLAGETQYF.